The sequence of this T cell receptor beta chain was determined in a study of cytomegalovirus exposure and HLA in healthy donors. Trimming cost V 0 bases and J 4 bases, with 5 bases left between them. The CDR3 extends over 12 amino acids. Germline values: CDR1 SGHNT, CDR2 YYREEE (reference sequence). PCR used 60 Vbeta primers and 13 Jbeta primers. Here immunoSEQ multiplex PCR was the method, and the copy in TCRdb shows in-frame clones only, minus some. The sample carries 150,000 to 200,000 clones, 72% recorded once. On this clone itself: This sample includes further DNA sequences coding for the same CDR3.

This TCR was sampled from a human donor in good health. The chain joins TRBV5-4 to TRBJ2-7, with D unresolved. The specimen was PBMCs. The chain's CDR3 is CASSLDGYEQYF. The CDR3 DNA follows: TGTGCCAGCAGCTTGGACGGTTACGAGCAGTACTTC.